Shown below are 21 T cell receptor beta chains from a single sample sequenced in a study of T-cell reconstitution after alpha-beta-depleted transplantation in children. Unique molecular identifiers were incorporated into the prepared TCRbeta library. TCRdb fed the PCR reads into MiXCR, producing one record per CDR3 protein. Here the sample spans a few hundred thousand distinct CDR3 sequences, about a tenth being singletons. Specimen: PBMCs from the stem cell graft donor, collected from the stem cell graft. The receptors were gathered from a human donor who donated a stem cell graft to a child with acute myeloid leukemia.

This clonotype was counted only a few times. V gene TRBV5-5 combines with J gene TRBJ1-5, with D possibly matching TRBD1 (6 bases). Germline V lookup: CDR1 SGHKS, CDR2 YYEKEE (reference sequence). There are 14 residues in the CDR3. Trimming cost V 3 bases and J 4 bases, with 11 bases left between them. The CDR3 is CASSSGTPNQPQHF. The DNA of the CDR3 is TGTGCCAGCAGCTCCGGGACACCTAATCAGCCCCAGCATTTT.

This clonotype occurred many times. One junction end does not reproduce the germline sequence, and a read error may be involved. The CDR3 sequence is CASSLGQVETQYF. CDR3 nucleotide sequence: TGTGCTAGCAGCCTTGGACAGGTGGAGACCCAGTACTTC. The chain recombines TRBV7-7 with TRBJ2-5, with 7 bases that match TRBD1. The CDR3 is made up of 13 amino acids. Germline assignment: CDR1 SSHAT and CDR2 FNYEAQ (reference sequence).

This clonotype was seen a few times. The rearrangement joins TRBV12-3 or TRBV12-4 to TRBJ2-5; maybe TRBD2 (5 bases). V was pared by 7 bases and J by 5 bases, with 14 bases between. This CDR3 has 13 amino acids. The CDR3 region has the DNA TGTGCCAGCACCCACGGACGCGGGGAGACCCAGTACTTC. Amino acid sequence: CASTHGRGETQYF.

The chain combines TRBV5-1 with TRBJ2-7; 15 bases are a match to TRBD2. Germline V gene sequence: CDR1 SGHRS, CDR2 YFSETQ. The CDR3 runs 16 residues. Unmatched junction bases numbered 8, after V lost 4 bases and J lost 6 bases. The CDR3 here is CASSPGLAGGPSEQYF. CDR3 nucleotides: TGCGCCAGCAGCCCGGGACTAGCGGGAGGTCCCAGCGAGCAGTACTTC.

V is TRBV12-5 and J is TRBJ1-2; D might be TRBD1 (5 bases). V was cut by 3 bases and J by 7 bases, with 18 bases left in between. Germline V gene data show CDR1 as LGHNT and CDR2 as FRNRAP. The CDR3 extends over 15 amino acids. The CDR3 nucleotides are TGTGCTAGTGGTTTAGCGGGGAGCAGCGGGGGTGGCTACACCTTC. Protein sequence: CASGLAGSSGGGYTF.

This chain joins TRBV23-1 and TRBJ2-6; 8 bases map to TRBD1. TRBV23-1 falls under the ORF class, with uncertain function. After removal of 6 bases from V and 5 bases from J, the junction contained 12 bases not matched to a gene. The CDR3 runs 17 residues. The CDR3, as DNA: TGCGCCAGCAGCCTCCTGGACAGGGCCTTCAGGGCCAACGTCCTGACTTTC. This gives the protein CASSLLDRAFRANVLTF.

V usage is TRBV5-1 and J usage is TRBJ2-3; D gene unclear. This CDR3 spans 13 amino acids. V was trimmed by 4 bases and J by 5 bases, leaving 11 bases between them. Germline CDR1 and CDR2: SGHRS and YFSETQ. The CDR3, as DNA: TGCGCCAGCAGCCCGGCCCCGGTAGATACGCAGTATTTT. This gives the protein CASSPAPVDTQYF.

This clonotype was seen a few times. The CDR3 DNA sequence: TGTGCCAGCAGTCAAGTGGGGGCCGAGCAGTACTTC. It encodes CASSQVGAEQYF. V and J are TRBV7-9 and TRBJ2-7, with D maybe TRBD1 (6 bases). The germline gives CDR1 SEHNR, CDR2 FQNEAQ (reference sequence). The length of the CDR3 is 12 residues. The V end lost 6 bases, the J end lost 6 bases, and 12 bases lay between the germline ends.

This clonotype was detected many times. The chain recombines TRBV6-1 with TRBJ2-2; TRBD2 matches at 11 bases. J gave up 3 bases and V 6 bases, and 0 bases lay outside the gene matches. The CDR3 consists of 14 residues. Per germline, CDR1 MNHNS and CDR2 SASEGT. CDR3 DNA: TGTGCCAGCAGGACTAGCGGGGACACCGGGGAGCTGTTTTTT. It translates to CASRTSGDTGELFF.

Many counts were recorded for this clonotype. V and J are TRBV7-2 and TRBJ1-1; TRBD1 is a possible D gene (6 bases). Germline assignment: CDR1 SGHTA and CDR2 FQGNSA. The CDR3 is 13 amino acids. V gave up 6 bases and J gave up 3 bases, with 11 bases separating them. CDR3 coding DNA: TGTGCCAGCAGTCGGACAGACCACACTGAAGCTTTCTTT. Protein: CASSRTDHTEAFF.

The table lists this clonotype with a few counts. V and J are TRBV7-2 and TRBJ2-3; TRBD2 matches 9 bases. From germline, CDR1 is SGHTA and CDR2 FQGNSA. The CDR3 is 15 amino acids. V lost 1 base, J lost 3 bases, and 2 bases stayed unmatched. The CDR3 sequence: CASSLGGRETDTQYF. CDR3 in DNA: TGTGCCAGCAGCTTAGGCGGGAGGGAAACAGATACGCAGTATTTT.

This clonotype was seen only a few times. The genes are TRBV20-1 and TRBJ2-1; possible D gene TRBD2, 5 bases. V shed 3 bases and J shed 4 bases, with 10 bases lying between them. CDR3 length: 13 amino acids. Germline CDR1 reads DFQATT; CDR2 reads SNEGSKA (reference sequence). DNA of the CDR3: TGCAGTGCTAGGGACTTTGGATACAATGAGCAGTTCTTC. As protein: CSARDFGYNEQFF.

This clonotype was detected only a few times. This chain links TRBV12-3 or TRBV12-4 with TRBJ2-2, with D possibly being TRBD2 (6 bases). The germline V and J ends were trimmed by 0 bases and 7 bases, with 9 bases remaining between them. This CDR3 has 14 amino acids. CDR3 residues: CASSLAIGGGELFF. For the CDR3, the DNA is TGTGCCAGCAGTTTAGCGATCGGGGGCGGGGAGCTGTTTTTT.

The V and J genes are TRBV20-1 and TRBJ1-2, with 7 bases lining up with TRBD1. The CDR3 extends over 12 amino acids. Trimming cost V 3 bases and J 8 bases; bases outside gene matches: 6. Germline CDR1 DFQATT, CDR2 SNEGSKA (reference sequence). The CDR3 nucleotides read TGCAGTGCTAGTAGACAGGGAAGCGGCTACACCTTC. It yields the protein CSASRQGSGYTF.

This clonotype was found many times. This chain connects TRBV7-8 to TRBJ1-5; D uncertain. CDR1 is SGHVS, CDR2 FQNEAQ, per germline. The CDR3 runs 15 residues. V lost 5 bases to trimming and J lost 5 bases, with 16 bases between them. The CDR3 sequence: CASSEAGFRDQPQHF. For the CDR3, the DNA is TGTGCCAGCAGCGAAGCCGGGTTTCGAGATCAGCCCCAGCATTTT.

At least ten counts were recorded for this clonotype. This chain connects TRBV24-1 to TRBJ2-1; 12 bases align to TRBD2. With V trimmed by 10 bases and J by 6 bases, 3 bases remained unmatched. CDR1 and CDR2 from the germline V gene are KGHDR and SFDVKD. This CDR3 region has 13 residues. In DNA, the CDR3 is TGTGCCACGGGACTAGCGGGCACCAATGAGCAGTTCTTC. Protein sequence: CATGLAGTNEQFF.

This clonotype turned up a few times. This chain connects TRBV10-3 to TRBJ2-3; 8 bases are a match to TRBD2. The CDR3 sequence is 16 residues long. Trimming at V came to 6 bases and at J to 0 bases, leaving 8 bases not matched to a gene. Germline V CDR1 and CDR2: ENHRY, SYGVKD. CDR3 sequence reads: CAISRLARGSTDTQYF. The CDR3 nucleotides read TGTGCCATCAGCAGACTAGCGCGGGGTAGCACAGATACGCAGTATTTT.

The table lists this clonotype with many counts. V and J are TRBV20-1 and TRBJ1-5; the match to TRBD1 covers 7 bases. With 6 bases clipped from V and 0 bases from J, the junction kept 8 bases outside the gene matches. The germline V gene encodes CDR1 DFQATT and CDR2 SNEGSKA (reference sequence). This CDR3 spans 15 amino acids. The CDR3 loop reads CSAKKQGNSNQPQHF. CDR3 sequence (DNA): TGCAGTGCCAAAAAACAGGGGAATAGCAATCAGCCCCAGCATTTT.

This clonotype appeared a few times. The J gene is TRBJ2-3, the V gene TRBV20-1, with a possible D match to TRBD2 (5 bases). With 5 bases removed from V and 3 bases from J, the gap between germline ends came to 12 bases. CDR3 size: 13 residues. CDR1 and CDR2 from the germline V gene are DFQATT and SNEGSKA (reference sequence). The CDR3: CSADLRLTDTQYF. The CDR3 bases are TGCAGTGCTGACCTCCGACTAACAGATACGCAGTATTTT.

The chain combines TRBV12-5 with TRBJ2-3; D ambiguous. Germline CDR1 and CDR2: LGHNT and FRNRAP. The CDR3 is 16 residues long. The germline V and J ends were trimmed by 3 bases and 0 bases, with 13 bases remaining between them. CDR3 sequence (DNA): TGTGCTAGTGGTTTTGGGCGGATTACTAGCACAGATACGCAGTATTTT. Protein: CASGFGRITSTDTQYF. Filled out from reference TRBV12-5 and TRBJ2-3, the complete variable domain reads DARVTQTPRHKVTEMGQEVTMRCQPILGHNTVFWYRQTMMQGLELLAYFRNRAPLDDSGMPKDRFSAEMPDATLATLKIQPSEPRDSAVYFCASGFGRITSTDTQYFGPGTRLTVL.

This chain joins TRBV14 and TRBJ2-1; D is perhaps TRBD2 (6 bases). The CDR3 is made up of 17 amino acids. With 1 base removed from V and 3 bases from J, the gap between germline ends came to 16 bases. Germline V gene lookup returns CDR1 SGHDN and CDR2 FVKESK. DNA for the CDR3: TGTGCCAGCAGCCAAGCCCTCGGGGTAGCGGTCTACAATGAGCAGTTCTTC. This sequence encodes CASSQALGVAVYNEQFF.